This T cell receptor beta chain was captured by sequencing in a study of blood T cell repertoires in COVID-19. Overall study: Sites across the United States, Italy and Spain contributed samples from acute and convalescent COVID-19. In each case, the material was cDNA or gDNA derived from T cells, B-cell-depleted T cells, or PBMCs.

With 2 bases clipped from V and 11 bases from J, the junction kept 4 bases outside the gene matches. The CDR3 is 12 residues long. Germline V gene data show CDR1 as MRHNA and CDR2 as SNTAGT. Original analysis: Reference gene primer amplification yielded estimated nucleated cell counts. Produced via immunoSEQ multiplex PCR; TCRdb's table is partial and in-frame only. D and trimming were read from the DNA, whereas the V and J calls and clone size are those reported in that table. The table records tens of thousands of clones, around 80% of them present only once. The TCR sequence derives from a man aged 60-69 years with acute or convalescent COVID-19. Sequencing used peripheral blood. The chain has TRBV6-4 and TRBJ1-1; 8 bases fit TRBD1. In DNA, the CDR3 is TGTGCCAGCAGTGACGGACAGGGCCGGGCTTTCTTT. Protein sequence: CASSDGQGRAFF.